This T cell receptor (beta chain) was recorded in a study of blood T cell repertoires in COVID-19. As for the study in general: Samples came from the United States, Italy and Spain, spanning acute and convalescent COVID-19. Sources were T cells, B-cell-depleted T cells, or PBMCs; the material itself was cDNA or gDNA.

The germline gives CDR1 MDHEN, CDR2 SYDVKM. J gave up 6 bases and V 6 bases, and 8 bases lay outside the gene matches. There are 15 residues in the CDR3. Authors' data handling: Quantification of nucleated cells was approximated via reference gene primer amplification. Assay: immunoSEQ multiplex PCR; the TCRdb copy retains only in-frame clones and omits some. That table gives V, J and clone size, and the DNA gave D and trimming. The table has 100,000 to 150,000 clones, roughly four fifths seen once. Seattle enrolled patients during active infection and tracked them longitudinally. The rearrangement uses TRBV28 and TRBJ1-5; 10 bases match TRBD1. The sequenced sample was peripheral blood. The receptor was isolated from a man aged 25 to 45 with COVID-19, enrolled during active disease. The CDR3 DNA is TGTGCCAGCAGGAAAGGACAGGGGGAGAGTCAGCCCCAGCATTTT. Its translation: CASRKGQGESQPQHF.